The 19 T cell receptor beta chains in this list originate from one sample, sequenced in a study of cytomegalovirus exposure and HLA in healthy donors. PCR employed 60 Vbeta and 13 Jbeta primers. Method: immunoSEQ multiplex PCR; TCRdb's copy keeps in-frame clones and lacks some. The table records some 180,000 clones, roughly 85% of them present only once. Sequencing was done on a sample of PBMCs. Source of these receptors: a woman aged 50 to 60 in good health and CMV-seronegative.

The V gene is TRBV5-4, the J gene TRBJ2-3, with TRBD2 matching over 12 bases. Unmatched junction bases numbered 7, after V lost 5 bases and J lost 3 bases. Germline values: CDR1 SGHNT, CDR2 YYREEE (reference sequence). This CDR3 contains 16 residues. CDR3 loop: CASSRRGLAGTDTQYF. The DNA for the CDR3 is TGTGCCAGCAGTCGGCGGGGACTAGCGGGTACAGATACGCAGTATTTT.

CDR3 protein: CAIPATGKLFF. CDR3 in DNA: TGTGCCATCCCGGCGACGGGGAAACTGTTTTTT. The chain is built from TRBV27 and TRBJ1-4; D call uncertain. Trimming shortened V by 10 bases and J by 11 bases, and 14 bases separated the two germline ends. The CDR3 is 11 amino acids. From germline, CDR1 is MNHEY and CDR2 SMNVEV (reference sequence).

The sample holds one count of this clone. The rearrangement links TRBV28 to TRBJ1-2, with 7 bases aligning to TRBD1. Germline CDR1 reads MDHEN; CDR2 reads SYDVKM. Germline trimming cut 5 bases from V and 5 bases from J; bases unmatched to any gene: 5. The CDR3 loop spans 13 amino acids. In nucleotides, the CDR3 is TGTGCCAGCAGTCCTGACAGGGTGTATGGCTACACCTTC. Translated: CASSPDRVYGYTF.

This clone has a handful of counts. The chain uses TRBV28 and TRBJ1-3, with D uncertain. In germline, CDR1 is MDHEN, CDR2 SYDVKM. The V gene lost 7 bases and the J gene lost 4 bases, with 20 bases spanning the gap. The CDR3 runs to 16 residues. The CDR3 is CASITGGRAGGNTIYF. CDR3 DNA: TGTGCCAGCATCACGGGCGGGCGCGCCGGAGGAAACACCATATATTTT. The variable domain in full, with the rest retrieved from reference TRBV28 and TRBJ1-3, is DVKVTQSSRYLVKRTGEKVFLECVQDMDHENMFWYRQDPGLGLRLIYFSYDVKMKEKGDIPEGYSVSREKKERFSLILESASTNQTSMYLCASITGGRAGGNTIYFGEGSWLTVV.

The gene calls are TRBV10-3 and TRBJ2-1; unclear D gene. V gave up 5 bases and J gave up 7 bases, with 12 bases separating them. Germline CDR1 and CDR2: ENHRY and SYGVKD. This CDR3 comprises 13 residues. The CDR3 region is CAISRTIENEQFF. DNA of the CDR3: TGTGCCATCAGTCGTACTATCGAGAATGAGCAGTTCTTC.

The rearrangement joins TRBV19 to TRBJ1-1; tentative D call: TRBD1 (5 bases). The CDR3 is made up of 15 amino acids. V gave up 6 bases and J gave up 2 bases, with 16 bases separating them. The germline CDR1 and CDR2 sequences are LNHDA and SQIVND (reference sequence). CDR3 sequence (DNA): TGTGCCAGTAGAGGAGGGGTAGGCAGTAACACTGAAGCTTTCTTT. It is translated as CASRGGVGSNTEAFF. Variable domain in full (rest from reference TRBV19 and TRBJ1-1): DGGITQSPKYLFRKEGQNVTLSCEQNLNHDAMYWYRQDPGQGLRLIYYSQIVNDFQKGDIAEGYSVSREKKESFPLTVTSAQKNPTAFYLCASRGGVGSNTEAFFGQGTRLTVV.

This rearrangement joins TRBV21-1 to TRBJ1-2; the table's TRBD1 call for D was not verified on the DNA. TRBV21-1 is given as a pseudogene. CDR3 length equals 15 residues. The DNA of the CDR3 is TGTGCCAGCAGGAATTTCTACAGGGGGCGCGTTGGCTACACCTTC. Encoded protein: CASRNFYRGRVGYTF.

The V call is TRBV27, the J call TRBJ2-7; D may be TRBD2 (6 bases). Germline CDR1 MNHEY, CDR2 SMNVEV (reference sequence). V lost 3 bases and J lost 5, with 11 bases in between. This CDR3 is 13 amino acids long. CDR3 sequence: CASSLYRRDEQYF. As DNA, the CDR3 is TGTGCCAGCAGTTTGTACAGGAGGGACGAGCAGTACTTC.

The chain is built from TRBV4-2 and TRBJ2-7; 15 bases are a match to TRBD2. The junction had 7 bases not matched to a gene; V was cut back by 4 bases and J by 3 bases. The germline gives CDR1 LGHNA, CDR2 YNFKEQ. There are 17 residues in the CDR3. The CDR3, as DNA: TGTGCCAGCAGCCGGGGACTAGCGGGAGGATCGGGCTACGAGCAGTACTTC. This codes for CASSRGLAGGSGYEQYF.

The gene calls are TRBV6-6 and TRBJ1-4, with D possibly matching TRBD1 (5 bases). Trimming cost V 6 bases and J 6 bases, with 14 bases left between them. This CDR3 has 14 amino acids. Per germline, CDR1 MNHNY and CDR2 SVGAGI (reference sequence). CDR3: CASSPDSRDEKLFF. CDR3 bases: TGTGCCAGCAGCCCAGACAGTAGGGATGAAAAACTGTTTTTT.

The CDR3 nucleotides read TGTGCCACGGGTGGTCATTCGCACACTAACTATGGCTACACCTTC. Protein: CATGGHSHTNYGYTF. The chain is built from TRBV28 and TRBJ1-2; no reliable D call. Per the germline V gene, CDR1 is MDHEN and CDR2 is SYDVKM. The CDR3 is 15 amino acids. Trimming removed 10 bases at V and 0 bases at J, with 18 bases between.

The chain carries TRBV27 and TRBJ1-5; 7 positions match TRBD1. CDR1 MNHEY and CDR2 SMNVEV come from the germline V gene (reference sequence). The CDR3 is 13 amino acids. Losses at the gene ends were 10 bases for V and 6 bases for J; bases not matched to a gene: 9. This CDR3 is CATTGQGGQPQHF. The CDR3 region has the DNA TGTGCCACCACTGGGCAGGGGGGTCAGCCCCAGCATTTT.

This chain joins TRBV7-9 and TRBJ2-7; 10 nucleotides align to TRBD1. In germline, CDR1 is SEHNR, CDR2 FQNEAQ (reference sequence). The V gene end was trimmed by 5 bases and the J gene end by 7 bases; junction bases not matched to a gene: 5. The CDR3 totals 13 residues. In DNA, the CDR3 is TGTGCCAGCAGCCTAGACAGGGGGCGGGAGCAGTACTTC. Encoded protein: CASSLDRGREQYF.

V usage is TRBV4-1 and J usage is TRBJ2-7, with 8 bases aligning to TRBD2. The germline V gene encodes CDR1 MGHRA and CDR2 YSYEKL. Trimming removed 4 bases from V and 6 bases from J; junction bases left unmatched: 2. The CDR3 consists of 12 residues. This chain's CDR3 is CASSPTSAEQYF. As DNA, the CDR3 is TGCGCCAGCAGCCCGACTAGCGCCGAGCAGTACTTC.

CDR3: CASSTTKQSNQPQHF. The CDR3 region has the DNA TGTGCCAGCTCAACGACAAAACAAAGCAATCAGCCCCAGCATTTT. The rearrangement joins TRBV18 to TRBJ1-5; no reliable D call. Germline V gene data show CDR1 as KGHSH and CDR2 as LQKENI. This CDR3 is built from 15 residues. The V end lost 5 bases, the J end lost 1 base, and 12 bases lay between the germline ends. The entire variable domain, with the rest obtained from reference TRBV18 and TRBJ1-5, is as follows: NAGVMQNPRHLVRRRGQEARLRCSPMKGHSHVYWYRQLPEEGLKFMVYLQKENIIDESGMPKERFSAEFPKEGPSILRIQQVVRGDSAAYFCASSTTKQSNQPQHFGDGTRLSIL.

In regard to this clone: Other nucleotide sequences from this sample produce the same CDR3. This chain connects TRBV5-4 to TRBJ1-2; D perhaps matches TRBD1 (6 bases). V was cut by 4 bases and J by 3 bases, with 10 bases left in between. CDR3 length: 13 amino acids. The germline V gene has CDR1 SGHNT and CDR2 YYREEE (reference sequence). The DNA for the CDR3 is TGTGCCAGCAGCCCCGAGGGGGACTATGGCTACACCTTC. This sequence encodes CASSPEGDYGYTF.

Of note for this clone: Other DNA sequences within the sample encode an identical CDR3. This chain links TRBV6-6 with TRBJ2-7; 11 nucleotides line up with TRBD2. With 6 bases clipped from V and 2 bases from J, the junction kept 6 bases outside the gene matches. The CDR3 runs 15 residues. CDR1 is MNHNY and CDR2 is SVGAGI in the germline V gene (reference sequence). The chain's CDR3 is CASSPLAGGTYEQYF. Written as DNA, the CDR3 is TGTGCCAGCAGCCCCCTAGCGGGAGGTACCTACGAGCAGTACTTC.

This chain connects TRBV18 to TRBJ2-3; 9 bases fit TRBD2. Unmatched junction bases numbered 9, after V lost 3 bases and J lost 5 bases. The CDR3 spans 16 residues. From germline, CDR1 is KGHSH and CDR2 LQKENI. This CDR3 is CASSPRLAGLEDTQYF. CDR3 coding DNA: TGTGCCAGCTCACCTCGGCTAGCGGGATTGGAAGATACGCAGTATTTT.

V and J are TRBV5-1 and TRBJ1-4; D uncertain. The length of the CDR3 is 14 residues. Germline CDR1 reads SGHRS; CDR2 reads YFSETQ. Trimming took off 3 bases at V and 8 bases at J, with 14 bases between the two ends. For the CDR3, the DNA is TGCGCCAGCAGCTGGGAGATGGGTGACGAAAAACTGTTTTTT. Residues: CASSWEMGDEKLFF.